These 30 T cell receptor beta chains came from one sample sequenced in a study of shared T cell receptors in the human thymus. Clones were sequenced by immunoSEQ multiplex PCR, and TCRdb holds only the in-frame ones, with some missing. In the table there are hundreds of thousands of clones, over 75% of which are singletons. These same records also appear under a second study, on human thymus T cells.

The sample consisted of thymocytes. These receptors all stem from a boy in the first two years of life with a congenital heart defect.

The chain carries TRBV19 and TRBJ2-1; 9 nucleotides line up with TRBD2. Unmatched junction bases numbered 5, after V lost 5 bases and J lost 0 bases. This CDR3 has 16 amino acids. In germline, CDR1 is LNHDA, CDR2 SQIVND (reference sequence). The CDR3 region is CASSALAGYSYNEQFF. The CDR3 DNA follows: TGTGCCAGTAGTGCCCTAGCGGGGTACTCCTACAATGAGCAGTTCTTC.

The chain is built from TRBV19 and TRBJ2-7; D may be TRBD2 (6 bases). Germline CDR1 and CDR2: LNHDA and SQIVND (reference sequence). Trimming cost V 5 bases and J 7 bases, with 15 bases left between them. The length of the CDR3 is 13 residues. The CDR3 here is CASSLGGRGEQYF. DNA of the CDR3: TGTGCCAGTAGTCTCGGTGGGCGGGGAGAGCAGTACTTC.

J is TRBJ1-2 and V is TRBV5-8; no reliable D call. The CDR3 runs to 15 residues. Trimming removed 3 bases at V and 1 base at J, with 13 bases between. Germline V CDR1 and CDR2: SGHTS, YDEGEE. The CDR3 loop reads CASSYDKSNNYGYTF. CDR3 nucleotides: TGTGCCAGCAGCTACGACAAGTCTAATAACTATGGCTACACCTTC.

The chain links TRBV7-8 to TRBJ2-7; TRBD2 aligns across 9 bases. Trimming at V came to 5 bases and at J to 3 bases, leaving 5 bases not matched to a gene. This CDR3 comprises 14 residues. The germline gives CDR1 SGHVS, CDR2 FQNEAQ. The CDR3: CASSTTSGGYEQYF. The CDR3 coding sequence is TGTGCCAGCAGCACGACTAGCGGCGGCTACGAGCAGTACTTC.

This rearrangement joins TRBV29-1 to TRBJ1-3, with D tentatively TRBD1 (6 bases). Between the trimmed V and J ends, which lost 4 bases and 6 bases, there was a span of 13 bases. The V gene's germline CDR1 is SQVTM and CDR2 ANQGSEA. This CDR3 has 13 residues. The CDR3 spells CSVGQDRENTIYF. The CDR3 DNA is TGCAGCGTTGGGCAGGACAGAGAAAACACCATATATTTT.

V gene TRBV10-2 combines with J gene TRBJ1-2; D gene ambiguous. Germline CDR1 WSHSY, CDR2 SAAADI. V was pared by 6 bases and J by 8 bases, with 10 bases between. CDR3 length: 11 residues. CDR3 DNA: TGCGCCAGCAGGACATTTTGGGGCTACACCTTC. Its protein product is CASRTFWGYTF.

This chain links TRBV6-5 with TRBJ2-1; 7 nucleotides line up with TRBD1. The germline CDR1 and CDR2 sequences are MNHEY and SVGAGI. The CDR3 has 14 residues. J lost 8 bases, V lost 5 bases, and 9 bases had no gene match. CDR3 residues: CASSHRGSRYEQFF. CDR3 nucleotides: TGTGCCAGCAGTCACAGGGGTAGCAGGTATGAGCAGTTCTTC.

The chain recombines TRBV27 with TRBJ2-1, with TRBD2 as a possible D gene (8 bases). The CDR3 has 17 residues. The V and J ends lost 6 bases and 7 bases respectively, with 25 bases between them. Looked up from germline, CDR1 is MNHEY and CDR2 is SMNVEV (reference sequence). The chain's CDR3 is CASSLTGGTVVGNEQFF. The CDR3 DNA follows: TGTGCCAGCAGCCTCACGGGGGGGACAGTGGTGGGGAATGAGCAGTTCTTC.

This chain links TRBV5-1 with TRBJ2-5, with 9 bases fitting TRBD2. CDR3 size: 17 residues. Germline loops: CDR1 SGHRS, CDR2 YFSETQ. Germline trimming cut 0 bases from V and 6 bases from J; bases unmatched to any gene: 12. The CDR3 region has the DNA TGCGCCAGCAGCTTGGTGGTAGCGGGGGCCCCGCGTAAGACCCAGTACTTC. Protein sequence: CASSLVVAGAPRKTQYF.

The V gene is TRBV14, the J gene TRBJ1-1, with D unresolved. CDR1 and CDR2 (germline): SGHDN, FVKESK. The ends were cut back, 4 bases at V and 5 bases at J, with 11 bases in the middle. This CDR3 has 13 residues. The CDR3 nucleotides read TGTGCCAGCAGCCCCGGTCGGGGAACTGAAGCTTTCTTT. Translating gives CASSPGRGTEAFF.

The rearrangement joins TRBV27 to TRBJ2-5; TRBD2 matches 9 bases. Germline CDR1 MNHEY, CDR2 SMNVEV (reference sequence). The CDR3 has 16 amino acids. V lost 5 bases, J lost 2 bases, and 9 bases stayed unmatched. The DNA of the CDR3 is TGTGCCAGCAGTCACCTAGCGGGGCGGGCGCAAGAGACCCAGTACTTC. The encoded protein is CASSHLAGRAQETQYF.

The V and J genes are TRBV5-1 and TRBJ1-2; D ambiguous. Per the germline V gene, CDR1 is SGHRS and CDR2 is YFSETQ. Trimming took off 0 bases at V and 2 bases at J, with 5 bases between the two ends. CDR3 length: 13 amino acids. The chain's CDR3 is CASSLEQNYGYTF. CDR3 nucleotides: TGCGCCAGCAGCTTGGAACAGAACTATGGCTACACCTTC.

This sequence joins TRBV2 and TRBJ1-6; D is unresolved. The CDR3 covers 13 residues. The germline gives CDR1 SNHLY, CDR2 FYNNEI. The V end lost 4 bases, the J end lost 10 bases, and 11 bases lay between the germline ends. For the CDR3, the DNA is TGTGCCAGCAGTGGACTACCCCTCTCACCCCTCCACTTT. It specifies CASSGLPLSPLHF.

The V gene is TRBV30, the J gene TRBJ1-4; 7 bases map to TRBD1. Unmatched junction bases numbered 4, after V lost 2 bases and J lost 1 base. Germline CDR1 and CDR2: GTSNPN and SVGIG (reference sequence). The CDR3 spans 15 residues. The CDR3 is CAWSFWDRTNEKLFF. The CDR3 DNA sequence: TGTGCCTGGAGTTTCTGGGACAGAACTAATGAAAAACTGTTTTTT. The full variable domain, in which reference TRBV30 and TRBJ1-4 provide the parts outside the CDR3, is SQTIHQWPATLVQPVGSPLSLECTVEGTSNPNLYWYRQAAGRGLQLLFYSVGIGQISSEVPQNLSASRPQDRQFILSSKKLLLSDSGFYLCAWSFWDRTNEKLFFGSGTQLSVL.

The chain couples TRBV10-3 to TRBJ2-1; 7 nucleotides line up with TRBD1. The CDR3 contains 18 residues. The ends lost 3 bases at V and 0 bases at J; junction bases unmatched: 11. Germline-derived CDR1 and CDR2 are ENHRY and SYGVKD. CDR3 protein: CAISEPGQRASSYNEQFF. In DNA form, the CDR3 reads TGTGCCATCAGTGAACCGGGACAGAGGGCGAGCTCCTACAATGAGCAGTTCTTC.

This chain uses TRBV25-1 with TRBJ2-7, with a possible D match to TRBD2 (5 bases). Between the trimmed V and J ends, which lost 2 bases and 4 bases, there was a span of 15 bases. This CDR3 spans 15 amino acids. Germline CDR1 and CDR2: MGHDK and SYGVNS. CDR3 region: CASSENVGRGYEQYF. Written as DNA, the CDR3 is TGTGCCAGCAGTGAAAATGTAGGGAGAGGTTACGAGCAGTACTTC.

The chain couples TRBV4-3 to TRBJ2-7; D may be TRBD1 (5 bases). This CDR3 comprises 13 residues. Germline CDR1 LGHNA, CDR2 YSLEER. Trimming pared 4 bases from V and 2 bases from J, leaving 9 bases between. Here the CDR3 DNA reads TGCGCCAGCAGCCCAGGGATGGCCTACGAGCAGTACTTC. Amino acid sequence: CASSPGMAYEQYF.

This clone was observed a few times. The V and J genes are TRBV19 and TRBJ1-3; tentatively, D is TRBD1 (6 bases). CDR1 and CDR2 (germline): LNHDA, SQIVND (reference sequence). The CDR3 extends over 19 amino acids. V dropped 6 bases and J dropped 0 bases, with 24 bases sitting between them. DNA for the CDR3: TGTGCCAGTAGCGACGGTCCGGACAGTCCGAATAGCTCTGGAAACACCATATATTTT. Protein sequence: CASSDGPDSPNSSGNTIYF.

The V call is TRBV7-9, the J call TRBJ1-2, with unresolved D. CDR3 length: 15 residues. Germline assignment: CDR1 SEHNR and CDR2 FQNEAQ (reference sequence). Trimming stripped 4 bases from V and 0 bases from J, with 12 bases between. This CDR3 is CASSSRGAANYGYTF. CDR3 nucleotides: TGTGCCAGCAGCTCCCGGGGTGCAGCTAACTATGGCTACACCTTC.

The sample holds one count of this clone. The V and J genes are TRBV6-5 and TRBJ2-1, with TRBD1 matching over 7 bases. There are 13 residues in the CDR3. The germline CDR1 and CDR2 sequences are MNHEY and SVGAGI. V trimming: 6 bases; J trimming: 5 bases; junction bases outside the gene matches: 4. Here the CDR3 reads CASSTDRDNEQFF. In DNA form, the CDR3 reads TGTGCCAGCAGCACCGACAGGGACAATGAGCAGTTCTTC.

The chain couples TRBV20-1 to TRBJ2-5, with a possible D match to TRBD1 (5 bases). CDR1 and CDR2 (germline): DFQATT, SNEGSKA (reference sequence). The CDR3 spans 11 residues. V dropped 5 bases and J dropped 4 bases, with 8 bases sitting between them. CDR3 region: CSAYQGETQYF. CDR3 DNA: TGCAGTGCTTACCAGGGAGAGACCCAGTACTTC.

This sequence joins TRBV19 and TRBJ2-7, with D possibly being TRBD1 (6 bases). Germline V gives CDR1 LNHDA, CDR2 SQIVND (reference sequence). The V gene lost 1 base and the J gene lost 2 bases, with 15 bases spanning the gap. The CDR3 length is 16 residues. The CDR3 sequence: CASSIGTGHRTYEQYF. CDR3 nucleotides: TGTGCCAGTAGTATAGGCACGGGACATCGGACCTACGAGCAGTACTTC.

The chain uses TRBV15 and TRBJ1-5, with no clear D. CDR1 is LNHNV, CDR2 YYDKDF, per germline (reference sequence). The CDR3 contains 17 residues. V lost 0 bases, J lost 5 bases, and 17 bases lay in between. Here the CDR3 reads CATSRDQEAQEHQPQHF. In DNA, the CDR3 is TGTGCCACCAGCAGAGATCAGGAAGCCCAGGAACATCAGCCCCAGCATTTT.

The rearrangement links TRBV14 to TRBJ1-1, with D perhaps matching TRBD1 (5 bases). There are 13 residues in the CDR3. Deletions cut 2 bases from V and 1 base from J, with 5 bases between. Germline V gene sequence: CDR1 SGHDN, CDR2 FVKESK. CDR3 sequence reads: CASSQTGNTEAFF. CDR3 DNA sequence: TGTGCCAGCAGCCAAACAGGGAACACTGAAGCTTTCTTT.

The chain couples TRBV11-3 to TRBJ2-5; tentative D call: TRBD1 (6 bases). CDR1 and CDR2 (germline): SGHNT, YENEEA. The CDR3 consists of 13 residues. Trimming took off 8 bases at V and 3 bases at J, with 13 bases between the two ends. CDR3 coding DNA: TGTGCCAGCGCACGCCAGGGGAAAGAGACCCAGTACTTC. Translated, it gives CASARQGKETQYF.

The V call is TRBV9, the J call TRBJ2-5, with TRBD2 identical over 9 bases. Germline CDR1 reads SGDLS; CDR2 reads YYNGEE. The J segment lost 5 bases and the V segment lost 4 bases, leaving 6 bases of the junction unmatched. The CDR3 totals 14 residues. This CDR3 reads CASSSRGREETQYF. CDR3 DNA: TGTGCCAGCAGCTCCCGCGGGAGGGAGGAGACCCAGTACTTC.

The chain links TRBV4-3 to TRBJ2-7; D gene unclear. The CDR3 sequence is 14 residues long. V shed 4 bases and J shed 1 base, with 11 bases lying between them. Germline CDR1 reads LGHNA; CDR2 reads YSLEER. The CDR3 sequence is CASSRDLNSYEQYF. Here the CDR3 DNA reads TGCGCCAGCAGCCGCGATCTGAATTCCTACGAGCAGTACTTC.

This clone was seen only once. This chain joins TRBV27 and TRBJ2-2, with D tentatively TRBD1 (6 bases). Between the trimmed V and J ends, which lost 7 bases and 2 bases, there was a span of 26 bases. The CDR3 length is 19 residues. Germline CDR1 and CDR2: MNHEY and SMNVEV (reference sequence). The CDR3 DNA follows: TGTGCCAGCACCTGTACCCGGACAGACAGTCTTGCAAACACCGGGGAGCTGTTTTTT. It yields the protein CASTCTRTDSLANTGELFF.

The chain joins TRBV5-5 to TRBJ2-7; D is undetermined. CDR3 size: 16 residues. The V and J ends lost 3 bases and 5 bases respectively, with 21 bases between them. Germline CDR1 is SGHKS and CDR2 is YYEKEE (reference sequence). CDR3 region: CASSSLVGDLLNEQYF. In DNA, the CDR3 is TGTGCCAGCAGCTCACTCGTGGGCGACCTCCTCAACGAGCAGTACTTC.

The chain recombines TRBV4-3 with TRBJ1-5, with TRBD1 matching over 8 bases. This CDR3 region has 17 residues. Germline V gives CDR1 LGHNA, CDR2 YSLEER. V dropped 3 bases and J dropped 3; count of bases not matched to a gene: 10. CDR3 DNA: TGCGCCAGCAGCCAGGCCCTCCGGGACAGGAACAATCAGCCCCAGCATTTT. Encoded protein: CASSQALRDRNNQPQHF.